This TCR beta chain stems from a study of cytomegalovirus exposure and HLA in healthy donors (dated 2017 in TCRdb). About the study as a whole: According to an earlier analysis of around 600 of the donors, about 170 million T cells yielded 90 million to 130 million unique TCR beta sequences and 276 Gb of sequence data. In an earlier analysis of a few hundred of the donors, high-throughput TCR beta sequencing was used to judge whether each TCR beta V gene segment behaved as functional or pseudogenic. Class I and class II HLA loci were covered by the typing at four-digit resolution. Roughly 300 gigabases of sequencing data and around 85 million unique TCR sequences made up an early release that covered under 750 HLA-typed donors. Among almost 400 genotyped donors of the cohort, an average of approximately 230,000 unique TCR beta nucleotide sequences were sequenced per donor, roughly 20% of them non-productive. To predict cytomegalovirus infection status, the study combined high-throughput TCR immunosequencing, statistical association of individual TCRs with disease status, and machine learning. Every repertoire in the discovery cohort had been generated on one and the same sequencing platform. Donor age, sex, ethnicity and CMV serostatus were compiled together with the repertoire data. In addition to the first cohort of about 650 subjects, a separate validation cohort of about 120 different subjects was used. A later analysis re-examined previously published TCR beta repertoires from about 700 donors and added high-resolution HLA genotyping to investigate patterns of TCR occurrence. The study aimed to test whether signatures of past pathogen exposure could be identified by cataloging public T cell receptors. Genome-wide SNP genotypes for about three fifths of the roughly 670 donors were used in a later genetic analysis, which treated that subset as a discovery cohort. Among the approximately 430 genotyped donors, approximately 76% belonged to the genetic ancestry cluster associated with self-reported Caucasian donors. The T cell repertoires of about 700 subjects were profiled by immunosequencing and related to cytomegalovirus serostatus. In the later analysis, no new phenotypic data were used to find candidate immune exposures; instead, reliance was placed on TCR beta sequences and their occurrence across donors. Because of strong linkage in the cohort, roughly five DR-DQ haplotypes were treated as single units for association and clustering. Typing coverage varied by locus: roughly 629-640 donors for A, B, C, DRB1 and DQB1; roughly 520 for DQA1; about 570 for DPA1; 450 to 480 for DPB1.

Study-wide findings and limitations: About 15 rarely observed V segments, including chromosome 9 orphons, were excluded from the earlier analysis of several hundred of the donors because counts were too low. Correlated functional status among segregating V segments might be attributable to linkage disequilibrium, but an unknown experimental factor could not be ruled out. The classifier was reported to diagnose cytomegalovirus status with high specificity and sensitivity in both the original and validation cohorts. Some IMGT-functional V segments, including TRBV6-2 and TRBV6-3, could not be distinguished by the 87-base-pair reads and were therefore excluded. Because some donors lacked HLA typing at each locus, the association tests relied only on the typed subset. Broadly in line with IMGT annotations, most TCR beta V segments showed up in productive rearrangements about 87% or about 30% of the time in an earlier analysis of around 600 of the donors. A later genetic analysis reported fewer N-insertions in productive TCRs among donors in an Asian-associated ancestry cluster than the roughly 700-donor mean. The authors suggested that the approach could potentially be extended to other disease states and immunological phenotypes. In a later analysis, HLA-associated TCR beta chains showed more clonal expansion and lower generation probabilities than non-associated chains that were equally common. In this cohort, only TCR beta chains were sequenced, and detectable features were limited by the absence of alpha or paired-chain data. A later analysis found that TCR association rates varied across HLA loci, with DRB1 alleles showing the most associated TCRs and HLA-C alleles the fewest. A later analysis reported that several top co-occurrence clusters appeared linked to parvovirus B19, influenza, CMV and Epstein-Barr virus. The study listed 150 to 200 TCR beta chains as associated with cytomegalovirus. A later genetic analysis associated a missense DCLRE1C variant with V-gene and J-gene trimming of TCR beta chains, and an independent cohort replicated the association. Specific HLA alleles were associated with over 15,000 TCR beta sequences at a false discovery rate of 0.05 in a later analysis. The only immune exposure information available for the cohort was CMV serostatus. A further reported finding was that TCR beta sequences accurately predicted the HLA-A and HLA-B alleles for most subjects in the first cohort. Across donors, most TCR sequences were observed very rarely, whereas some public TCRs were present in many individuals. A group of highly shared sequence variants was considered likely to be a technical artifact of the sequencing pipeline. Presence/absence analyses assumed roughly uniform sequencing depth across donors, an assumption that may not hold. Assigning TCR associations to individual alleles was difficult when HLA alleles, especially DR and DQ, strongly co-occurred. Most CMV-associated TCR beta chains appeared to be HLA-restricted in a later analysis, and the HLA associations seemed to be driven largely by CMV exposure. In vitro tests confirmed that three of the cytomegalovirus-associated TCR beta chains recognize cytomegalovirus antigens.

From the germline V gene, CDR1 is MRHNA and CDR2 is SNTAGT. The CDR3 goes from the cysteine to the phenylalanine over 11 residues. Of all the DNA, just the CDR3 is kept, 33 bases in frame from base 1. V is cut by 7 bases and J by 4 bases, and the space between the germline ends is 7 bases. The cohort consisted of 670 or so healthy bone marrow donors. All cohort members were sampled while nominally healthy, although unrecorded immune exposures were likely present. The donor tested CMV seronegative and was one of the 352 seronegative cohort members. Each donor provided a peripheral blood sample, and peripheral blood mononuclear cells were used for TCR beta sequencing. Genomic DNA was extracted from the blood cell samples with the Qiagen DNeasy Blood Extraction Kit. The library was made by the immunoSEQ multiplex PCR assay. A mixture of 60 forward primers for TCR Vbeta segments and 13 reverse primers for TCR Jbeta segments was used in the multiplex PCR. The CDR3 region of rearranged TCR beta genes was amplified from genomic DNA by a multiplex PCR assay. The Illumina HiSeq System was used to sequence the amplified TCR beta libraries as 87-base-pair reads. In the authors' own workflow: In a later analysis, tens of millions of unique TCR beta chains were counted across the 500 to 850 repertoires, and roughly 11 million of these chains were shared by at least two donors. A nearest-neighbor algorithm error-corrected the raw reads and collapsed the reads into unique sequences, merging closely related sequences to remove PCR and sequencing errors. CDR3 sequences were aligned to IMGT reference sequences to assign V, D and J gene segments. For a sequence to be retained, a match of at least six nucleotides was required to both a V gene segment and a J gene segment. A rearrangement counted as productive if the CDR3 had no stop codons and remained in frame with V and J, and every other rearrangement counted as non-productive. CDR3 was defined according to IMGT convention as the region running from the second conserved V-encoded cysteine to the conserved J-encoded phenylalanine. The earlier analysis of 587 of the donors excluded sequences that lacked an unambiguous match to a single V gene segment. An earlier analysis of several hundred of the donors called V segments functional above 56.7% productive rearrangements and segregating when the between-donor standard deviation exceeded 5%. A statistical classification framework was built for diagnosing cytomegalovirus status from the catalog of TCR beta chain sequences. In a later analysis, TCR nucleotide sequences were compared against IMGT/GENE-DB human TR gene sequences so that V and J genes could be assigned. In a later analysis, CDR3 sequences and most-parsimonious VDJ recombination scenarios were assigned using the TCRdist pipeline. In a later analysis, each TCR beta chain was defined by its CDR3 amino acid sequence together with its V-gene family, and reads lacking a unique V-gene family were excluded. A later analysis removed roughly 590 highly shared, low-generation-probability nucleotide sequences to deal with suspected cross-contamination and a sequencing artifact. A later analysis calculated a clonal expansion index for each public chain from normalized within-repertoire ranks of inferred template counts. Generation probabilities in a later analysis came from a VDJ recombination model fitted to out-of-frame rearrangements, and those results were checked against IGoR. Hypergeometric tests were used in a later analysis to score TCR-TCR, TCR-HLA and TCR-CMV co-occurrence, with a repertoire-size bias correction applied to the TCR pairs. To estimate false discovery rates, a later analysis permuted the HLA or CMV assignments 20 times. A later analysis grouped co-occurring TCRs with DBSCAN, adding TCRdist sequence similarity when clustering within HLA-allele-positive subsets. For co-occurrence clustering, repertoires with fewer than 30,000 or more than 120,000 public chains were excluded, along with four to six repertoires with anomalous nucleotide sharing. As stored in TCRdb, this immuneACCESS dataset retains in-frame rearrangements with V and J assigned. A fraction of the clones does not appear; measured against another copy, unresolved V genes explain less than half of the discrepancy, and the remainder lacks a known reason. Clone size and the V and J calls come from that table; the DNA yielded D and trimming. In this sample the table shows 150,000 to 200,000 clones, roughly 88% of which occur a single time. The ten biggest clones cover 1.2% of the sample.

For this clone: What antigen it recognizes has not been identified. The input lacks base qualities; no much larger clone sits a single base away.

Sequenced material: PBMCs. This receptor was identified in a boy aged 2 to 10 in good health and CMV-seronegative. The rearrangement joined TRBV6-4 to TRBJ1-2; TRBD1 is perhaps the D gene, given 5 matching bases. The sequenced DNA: TGTGCCAGCAACAGGACCTATGGCTACACCTTC. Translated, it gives CASNRTYGYTF.